This record looks at one TCR beta chain sequence and its context. The sample is drawn from a study of T cells after yellow fever vaccination. One entry per CDR3 protein results from TCRdb running MiXCR on the 5' RACE reads. This table has hundreds of thousands of distinct CDR3 sequences, about 12% appearing once. Trimming pared 6 bases from V and 5 bases from J, leaving 16 bases between. The CDR3 spans 13 residues. Per germline, CDR1 DFQATT and CDR2 SNEGSKA (reference sequence). This chain links TRBV20-1 with TRBJ2-5; D possibly corresponds to TRBD2 (6 bases). Sequenced here: PBMCs, sampled on the day of the yellow fever booster vaccination. The clonotype originates from a man aged 30-40 years who received the YFV17D yellow fever vaccine. The CDR3 here is CSARVGGRETQYF. The CDR3 nucleotides are TGCAGTGCCCGGGTCGGGGGTCGGGAGACCCAGTACTTC.